This T cell receptor beta chain is drawn from a study of CD8 T cells in Susac syndrome. Study-wide findings and caveats: The number of individuals included in the study's TCR sequencing and HLA analysis was acknowledged as relatively small.

CD8+ and CD4+ T cells were negatively isolated; TEMRA cells were FACS-enriched. The RNA input was roughly 0.45 to 1 ug, and it was reverse transcribed with random hexamers. By means of immunoSEQ multiplex PCR, TCR beta CDR3 spanning 54 Vbeta and 13 Jbeta underwent amplification. TCRdb reprocessed the immunoSEQ multiplex PCR reads with MiXCR, giving one entry per CDR3 protein. The data contain 250,000 to 300,000 distinct CDR3 sequences, around 85% of them singletons. This clonotype is a singleton in its sample. Antigen: not known. V dropped 8 bases and J dropped 3; count of bases not matched to a gene: 12. This CDR3 is built from 17 residues. CDR1 and CDR2 from the germline V gene are LNHNV and YYDKDF (reference sequence).

The material sequenced was CD8+ T cells from PBMCs. The TCR originated in a human donor with multiple sclerosis. The chain couples TRBV15 to TRBJ1-5; 11 positions match TRBD1. CDR3: CATSPGQGGDDNQPQHF. The CDR3 DNA reads TGTGCCACCTCCCCGGGACAGGGGGGGGACGACAATCAGCCCCAGCATTTT.